The present entry profiles one T cell receptor beta chain with its context. The data are from a study of blood T cell repertoires in COVID-19. Trimming stripped 6 bases from V and 0 bases from J, with 6 bases between. This CDR3 has 13 amino acids. Germline-derived CDR1 and CDR2 are SGHRS and YFSETQ. The authors' processing: Nucleated cell counts were estimated from reference gene primer amplification. Using immunoSEQ multiplex PCR, the repertoire was profiled, and TCRdb retains in-frame clones only, with some absent. D and trimming were read from the DNA, whereas the V and J calls and clone size are those reported in that table. The data show 160,000 or so clones, with about four fifths seen just once and 14% held by the top ten.

The source is a woman older than 75 with acute or convalescent COVID-19. The chain uses TRBV5-1 and TRBJ1-4; possibly TRBD1 for D (5 bases). The sequenced sample consisted of peripheral blood. For the CDR3, the DNA is TGCGCCAGCAAGACAGCAACTAATGAAAAACTGTTTTTT. Translated, it gives CASKTATNEKLFF.